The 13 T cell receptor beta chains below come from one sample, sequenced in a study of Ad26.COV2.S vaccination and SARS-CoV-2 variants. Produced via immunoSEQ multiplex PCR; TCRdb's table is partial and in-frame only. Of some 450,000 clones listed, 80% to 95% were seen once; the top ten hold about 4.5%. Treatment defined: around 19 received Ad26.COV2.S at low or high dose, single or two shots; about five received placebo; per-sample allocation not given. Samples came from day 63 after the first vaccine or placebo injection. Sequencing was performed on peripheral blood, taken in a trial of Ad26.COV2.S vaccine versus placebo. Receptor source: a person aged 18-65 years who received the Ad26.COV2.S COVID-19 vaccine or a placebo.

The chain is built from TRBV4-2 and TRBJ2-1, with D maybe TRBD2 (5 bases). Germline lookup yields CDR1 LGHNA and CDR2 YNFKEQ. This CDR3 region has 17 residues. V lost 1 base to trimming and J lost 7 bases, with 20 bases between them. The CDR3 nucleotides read TGTGCCAGCAGCCAAGCACTGCAAGAGGGAGTCGGAAATGAGCAGTTCTTC. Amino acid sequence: CASSQALQEGVGNEQFF.

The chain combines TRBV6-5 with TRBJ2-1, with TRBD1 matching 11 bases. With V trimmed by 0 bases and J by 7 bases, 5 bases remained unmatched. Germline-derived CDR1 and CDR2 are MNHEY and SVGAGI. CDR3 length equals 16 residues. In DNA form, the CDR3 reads TGTGCCAGCAGTTACTCCGGGACAGGGGGGTGGAATGAGCAGTTCTTC. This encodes CASSYSGTGGWNEQFF.

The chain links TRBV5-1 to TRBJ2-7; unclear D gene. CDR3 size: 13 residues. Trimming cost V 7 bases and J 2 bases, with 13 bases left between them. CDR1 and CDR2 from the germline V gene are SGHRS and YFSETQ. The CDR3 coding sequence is TGCGCCAGCGGCCAAAGTCCCACCTACGAGCAGTACTTC. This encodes CASGQSPTYEQYF.

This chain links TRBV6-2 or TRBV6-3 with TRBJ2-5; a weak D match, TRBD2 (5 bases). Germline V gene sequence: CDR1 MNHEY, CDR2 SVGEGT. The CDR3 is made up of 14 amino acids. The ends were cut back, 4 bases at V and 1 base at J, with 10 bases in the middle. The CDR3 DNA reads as TGTGCCAGCAGTTTTGGAGGAAGCCAAGAGACCCAGTACTTC. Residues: CASSFGGSQETQYF.

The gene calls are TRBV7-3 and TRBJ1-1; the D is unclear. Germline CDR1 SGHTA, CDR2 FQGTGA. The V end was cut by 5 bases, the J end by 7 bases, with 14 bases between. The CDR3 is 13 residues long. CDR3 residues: CASSPTRTSEAFF. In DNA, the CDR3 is TGTGCCAGCAGCCCTACCCGTACTAGTGAAGCTTTCTTT.

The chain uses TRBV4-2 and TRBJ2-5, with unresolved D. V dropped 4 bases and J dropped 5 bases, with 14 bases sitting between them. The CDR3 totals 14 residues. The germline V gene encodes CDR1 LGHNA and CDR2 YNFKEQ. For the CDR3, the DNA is TGTGCCAGCAGCCGGGAACCCAGGACGGAGACCCAGTACTTC. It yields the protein CASSREPRTETQYF.

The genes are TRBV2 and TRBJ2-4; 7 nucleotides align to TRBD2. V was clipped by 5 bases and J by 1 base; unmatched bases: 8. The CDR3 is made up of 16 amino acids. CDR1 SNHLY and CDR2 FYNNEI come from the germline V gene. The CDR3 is CASSPSGVEAKNIQYF. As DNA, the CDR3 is TGTGCCAGCAGTCCTAGCGGAGTCGAGGCCAAAAACATTCAGTACTTC.

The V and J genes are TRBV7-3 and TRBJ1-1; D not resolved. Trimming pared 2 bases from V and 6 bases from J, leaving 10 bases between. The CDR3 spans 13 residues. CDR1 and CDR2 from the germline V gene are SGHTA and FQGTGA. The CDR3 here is CASSLVRSAEAFF. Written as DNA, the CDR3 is TGTGCCAGCAGCTTAGTAAGAAGCGCTGAAGCTTTCTTT. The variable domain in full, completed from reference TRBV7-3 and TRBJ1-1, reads GAGVSQTPSNKVTEKGKYVELRCDPISGHTALYWYRQSLGQGPEFLIYFQGTGAADDSGLPNDRFFAVRPEGSVSTLKIQRTERGDSAVYLCASSLVRSAEAFFGQGTRLTVV.

CDR3 amino acids: CASSSPPIWEVGNTIYF. The CDR3 DNA is TGTGCCAGCAGCTCCCCTCCAATATGGGAGGTCGGAAACACCATATATTTT. The chain recombines TRBV7-9 with TRBJ1-3; D gene ambiguous. Germline lookup yields CDR1 SEHNR and CDR2 FQNEAQ (reference sequence). The V gene lost 4 bases and the J gene lost 4 bases, with 20 bases spanning the gap. The CDR3 consists of 17 residues.

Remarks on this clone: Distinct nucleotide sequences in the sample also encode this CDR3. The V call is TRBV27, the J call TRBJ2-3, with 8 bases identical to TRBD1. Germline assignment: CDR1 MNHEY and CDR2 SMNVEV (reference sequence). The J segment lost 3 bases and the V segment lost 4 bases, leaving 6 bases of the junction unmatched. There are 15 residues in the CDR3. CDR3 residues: CASSSGTGGTDTQYF. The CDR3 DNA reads TGTGCCAGCAGTTCCGGGACAGGCGGTACAGATACGCAGTATTTT.

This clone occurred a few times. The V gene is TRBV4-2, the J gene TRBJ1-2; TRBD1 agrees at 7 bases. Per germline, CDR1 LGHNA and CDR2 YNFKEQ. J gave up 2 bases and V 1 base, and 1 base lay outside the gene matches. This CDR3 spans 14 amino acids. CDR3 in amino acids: CASSQGDSNYGYTF. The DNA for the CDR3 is TGTGCCAGCAGCCAAGGGGACAGCAACTATGGCTACACCTTC.

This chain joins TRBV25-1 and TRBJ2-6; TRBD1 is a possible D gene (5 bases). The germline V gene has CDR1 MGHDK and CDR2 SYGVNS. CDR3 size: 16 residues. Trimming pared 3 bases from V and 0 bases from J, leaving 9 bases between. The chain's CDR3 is CASSDPGSSGANVLTF. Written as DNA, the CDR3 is TGTGCCAGCAGTGATCCAGGGTCCTCTGGGGCCAACGTCCTGACTTTC. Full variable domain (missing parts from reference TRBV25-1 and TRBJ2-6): EADIYQTPRYLVIGTGKKITLECSQTMGHDKMYWYQQDPGMELHLIHYSYGVNSTEKGDLSSESTVSRIRTEHFPLTLESARPSHTSQYLCASSDPGSSGANVLTFGAGSRLTVL.

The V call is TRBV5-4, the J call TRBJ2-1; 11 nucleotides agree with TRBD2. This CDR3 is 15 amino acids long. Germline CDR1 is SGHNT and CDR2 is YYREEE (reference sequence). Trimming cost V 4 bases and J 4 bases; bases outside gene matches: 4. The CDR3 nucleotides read TGTGCCAGCAGCATAGCGGGAGGGCTATACAATGAGCAGTTCTTC. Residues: CASSIAGGLYNEQFF.